This TCR beta chain is from a study of regulatory T cells in long-lasting Graves disease. Looking at the study overall: Antithyroid drug use was under 3 months in newly diagnosed Graves' patients.

This clonotype was observed at least ten times. Described time point: newly diagnosed GD, antithyroid drugs for less than 3 months. PBMC-derived RNA was used for the TCR library. According to the study, TCR beta libraries were built with iRepertoire HTBI primers and CDR3-region Arm-PCR. TCRdb passed the multiplex PCR reads through MiXCR, listing each CDR3 protein once. The table records 550,000 or so distinct CDR3 sequences, around 12% of them present only once. This same sample was also part of a study on T cells in Graves' hyperthyroidism and ophthalmopathy. That work states: RT-PCR in the first round (using the HTBI primer set) targeted the TCR CDR3. In the blood, most expanded thyroid clonotypes above 0.001 appeared as well.

The TCR comes from a woman in her 30s with Graves disease. The source was peripheral blood mononuclear cells (PBMCs), collected at new diagnosis, from a patient treated with antithyroid drugs.

CDR3 protein: CASSLWYKNEQFF. In nucleotides, the CDR3 is TGTGCCAGCAGCTTATGGTACAAGAATGAGCAGTTCTTC. The chain is built from TRBV7-9 and TRBJ2-1; D remains unclear. The CDR3 loop spans 13 amino acids. The germline gives CDR1 SEHNR, CDR2 FQNEAQ (reference sequence). The ends were cut back, 2 bases at V and 7 bases at J, with 9 bases in the middle. Drawing the rest from reference TRBV7-9 and TRBJ2-1, the complete variable domain is DTGVSQNPRHKITKRGQNVTFRCDPISEHNRLYWYRQTLGQGPEFLTYFQNEAQLEKSRLLSDRFSAERPKGSFSTLEIQRTEQGDSAMYLCASSLWYKNEQFFGPGTRLTVL.